This TCR beta chain was sequenced during a study of T cell responses to AZD1222 COVID-19 vaccine. Broader study findings: An increase in Spike-specific TCR breadth and depth was observed after two AZD1222 doses. Unmutated variant regions are reportedly the target of nearly half of TCRs that are spike-specific. Only 5 or 6 AZD1222 recipients tested seropositive at baseline.

The CDR3 loop spans 17 amino acids. J gave up 2 bases and V 4 bases, and 8 bases lay outside the gene matches. The germline gives CDR1 SGHKS, CDR2 YYEKEE (reference sequence). To note about this clone: Its antigen is unidentified.

Clones were read by immunoSEQ multiplex PCR, and TCRdb kept only the in-frame ones, dropping some. The data contain approximately 160,000 clones, approximately 89% of them seen just once; the ten biggest clones take up around 4%. The material sequenced was peripheral blood, taken on day 0 of AZD1222 vaccination. The clonotype originates from an adult in good health. V is TRBV5-5 and J is TRBJ2-5, with TRBD2 matching 13 bases. The CDR3: CASSPGTSGVFQETQYF. CDR3 sequence (DNA): TGTGCCAGCAGCCCTGGGACTAGCGGGGTCTTTCAAGAGACCCAGTACTTC.